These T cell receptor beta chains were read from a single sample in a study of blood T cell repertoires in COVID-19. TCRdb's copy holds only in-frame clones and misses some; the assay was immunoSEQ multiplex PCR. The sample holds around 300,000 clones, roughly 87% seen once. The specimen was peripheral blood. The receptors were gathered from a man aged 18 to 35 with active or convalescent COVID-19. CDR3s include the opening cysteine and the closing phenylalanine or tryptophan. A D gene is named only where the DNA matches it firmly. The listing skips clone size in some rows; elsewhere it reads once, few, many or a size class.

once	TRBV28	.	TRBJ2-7	TGTGCCAGCCGAGGATCTGCCACCTACGAGCAGTACTTC	CASRGSATYEQYF
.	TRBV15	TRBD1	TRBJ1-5	TGTGCCACCAGCAGCGACACCGGGACAGATTTTAGCAATCAGCCCCAGCATTTT	CATSSDTGTDFSNQPQHF
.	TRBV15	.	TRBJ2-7	TGTGCCACCAGCATTACAGGGCCCGAGCAGTACTTC	CATSITGPEQYF
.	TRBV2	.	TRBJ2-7	TGTGCCAGCAGAATAGCCGCTAGCTCCTACGAGCAGTACTTC	CASRIAASSYEQYF
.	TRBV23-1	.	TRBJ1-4	TGCGCCAGCAGTCAGAACAGGCTCGGAGAAAAACTGTTTTTT	CASSQNRLGEKLFF
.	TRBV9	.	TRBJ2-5	TGTGCCAGCAGCCCCGATCTAGGGAGTCGGGAGACCCAGTACTTC	CASSPDLGSRETQYF
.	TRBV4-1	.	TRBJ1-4	TGCGCCAGCAGCCGTCTCCAGGGGTTTAATGAAAAACTGTTTTTT	CASSRLQGFNEKLFF
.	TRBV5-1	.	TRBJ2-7	TGCGCCAGCAGCTTGACCATCAACAGGGTTGAGCAGTACTTC	CASSLTINRVEQYF
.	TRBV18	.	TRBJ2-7	TGTGCCAGCTCAGAAGGGCTAGCCCACGAGCAGTACTTC	CASSEGLAHEQYF
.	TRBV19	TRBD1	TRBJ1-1	TGTGCCAGTAGTAGAGACAGGGGGAACACTGAAGCTTTCTTT	CASSRDRGNTEAFF
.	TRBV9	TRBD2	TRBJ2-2	TGTGCCAGCAGCGTAGAGGACCTAGCGGGATCGGGGGAGCTGTTTTTT	CASSVEDLAGSGELFF
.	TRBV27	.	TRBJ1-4	TGTGCCAGCAGGAGGAAGGGGTCCGCAACTAATGAAAAACTGTTTTTT	CASRRKGSATNEKLFF
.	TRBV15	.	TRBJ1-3	TGTGCCACCAGTGGGGCCAGCTCTGGAAACACCATATATTTT	CATSGASSGNTIYF
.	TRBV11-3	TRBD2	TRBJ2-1	TGTGCCAGCAGCGCCGGACTAGCCGGCTACAATGAGCAGTTCTTC	CASSAGLAGYNEQFF
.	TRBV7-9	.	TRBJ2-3	TGTGCCAGCAGCCACAGCGGGCCTAAGGCAGATACGCAGTATTTT	CASSHSGPKADTQYF
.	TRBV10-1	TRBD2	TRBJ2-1	TGCGCCAGCAGTGTTCTAGCGGGAGGTCACAATGAGCAGTTCTTC	CASSVLAGGHNEQFF
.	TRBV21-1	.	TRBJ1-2	TGTGCCAGCAGCAAGGTACAGGGGCCCCATGGCTACACCTTC	CASSKVQGPHGYTF
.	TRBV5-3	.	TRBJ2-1	TGTGCCAGAAGCTTCACGCGTAAGCAGTTCTTC	CARSFTRKQFF
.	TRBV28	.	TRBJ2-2	TGTGCCAGCAGTCCCCGGGACATCTACACCGGGGAGCTGTTTTTT	CASSPRDIYTGELFF
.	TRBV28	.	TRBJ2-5	TGTGCCAGCAGTCCGATTCGTCAGCAAGAGACCCAGTACTTC	CASSPIRQQETQYF
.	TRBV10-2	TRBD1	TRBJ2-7	TGCGCCAGCAGTCCCGGGACAGGGTTCGAGCAGTACTTC	CASSPGTGFEQYF
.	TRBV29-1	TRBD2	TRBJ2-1	TGCAGCGTTGCACCTAGCGGGAGGCCACTGTTTCGTGAGCAGTTCTTC	CSVAPSGRPLFREQFF
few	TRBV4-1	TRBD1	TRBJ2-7	TGCGCCAGCAGCCAAGTCTCCGGACAGGGGTCCTACGAGCAGTACTTC	CASSQVSGQGSYEQYF
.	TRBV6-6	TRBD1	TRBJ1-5	TGTGCCAGCAGCGAAACAGGGGGGAGCAATCAGCCCCAGCATTTT	CASSETGGSNQPQHF
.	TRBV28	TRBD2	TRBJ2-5	TGTGCCAGCAGTTCGATGACTAGCGGGAGGGTAGAAGAGACCCAGTACTTC	CASSSMTSGRVEETQYF
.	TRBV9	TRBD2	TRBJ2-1	TGTGCCAGCAGCGTATCCGGGACTAGCTATGAGCAGTTCTTC	CASSVSGTSYEQFF
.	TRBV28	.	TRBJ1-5	TGTGCCAGCAGTTTAGGGGCAGTCAATCAGCCCCAGCATTTT	CASSLGAVNQPQHF
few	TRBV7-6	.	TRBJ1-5	TGTGCCAGCAGCTTAGCGGGGGGGGCAAGCAATCAGCCCCAGCATTTT	CASSLAGGASNQPQHF
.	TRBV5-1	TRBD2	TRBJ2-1	TGCGCCAGCGTCCCGGGACTAGGGATTTACAATGAGCAGTTCTTC	CASVPGLGIYNEQFF
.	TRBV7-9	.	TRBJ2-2	TGTGCCAGCAGCCTGATAGCGCAGAACACCGGGGAGCTGTTTTTT	CASSLIAQNTGELFF
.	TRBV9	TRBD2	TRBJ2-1	TGTGCCAGCAGCCCTACCGGGACTAGCGGGCCTAATGAGCAGTTCTTC	CASSPTGTSGPNEQFF
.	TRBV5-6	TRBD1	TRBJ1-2	TGTGCCAGCAGCTATGACAGGGCTGAAAACTATGGCTACACCTTC	CASSYDRAENYGYTF
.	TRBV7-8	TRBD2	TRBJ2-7	TGTGCCAGCAGCTTATCGGCGGGAGATCCCTATGGGCAGTACTTC	CASSLSAGDPYGQYF
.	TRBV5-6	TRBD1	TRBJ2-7	TGTGCCAGCAGCTGGACAGGGATTCTCTACGAGCAGTACTTC	CASSWTGILYEQYF
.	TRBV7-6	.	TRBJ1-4	TGTGCCAGCAGCCAATCCCCCTCTGAGGGTAGTTGGGCTGAAAAACTGTTTTTT	CASSQSPSEGSWAEKLFF
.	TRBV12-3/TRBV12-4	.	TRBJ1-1	TGTGCCAGCAGTTTGGCAGTAAACACTGAAGCTTTCTTT	CASSLAVNTEAFF
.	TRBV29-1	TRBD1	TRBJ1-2	TGCAGCGTTGAAGATCCCCGGGACAGGGCGGCCTATGGCTACACCTTC	CSVEDPRDRAAYGYTF
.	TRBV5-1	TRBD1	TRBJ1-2	TGCGCCAGCAGCTACGGGACAGGGGAGTTGGGCCACACCTTC	CASSYGTGELGHTF
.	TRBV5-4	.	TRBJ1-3	TGTGCCAGCAGCTTGCAGGGCTCTGGAAACACCATATATTTT	CASSLQGSGNTIYF
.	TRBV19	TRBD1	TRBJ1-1	TGTGCCAGTATCCAGGACAGGATGAACACTGAAGCTTTCTTT	CASIQDRMNTEAFF
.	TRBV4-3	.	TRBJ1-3	TGCGCCAGCAGCCGTCAACAGGGACCTGGAAACACCATATATTTT	CASSRQQGPGNTIYF
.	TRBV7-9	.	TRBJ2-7	TGTGCCAGCAGCTCCGGACAGTACGAGCAGTACTTC	CASSSGQYEQYF
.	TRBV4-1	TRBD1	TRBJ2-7	TGCGCCAGCAGCCAAGAGGGACAGGGTCTCTACGAGCAGTACTTC	CASSQEGQGLYEQYF
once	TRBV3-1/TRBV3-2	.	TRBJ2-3	TGTGCCAGCAGCCCAACCTATTATGGGAGGAACACAGATACGCAGTATTTT	CASSPTYYGRNTDTQYF
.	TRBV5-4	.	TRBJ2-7	TGTGCCAGCAGCTCCGCCGGACACCGTCTCGAGCAGTACTTC	CASSSAGHRLEQYF
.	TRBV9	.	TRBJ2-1	TGTGCCAGCAGCGTCGGTAAGACCTACAATGAGCAGTTCTTC	CASSVGKTYNEQFF
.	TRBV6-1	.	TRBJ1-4	TGTGCCAGCAGTGACAGCGCAACTAATGAAAAACTGTTTTTT	CASSDSATNEKLFF
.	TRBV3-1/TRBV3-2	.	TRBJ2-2	TGTGCCAGCACCACAGGGGTACTGGACTATTCGACCGGGGAGCTGTTTTTT	CASTTGVLDYSTGELFF
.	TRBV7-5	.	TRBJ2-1	TGTGCCAGAAGCTTAGTCGACTCCCAGGGGTCCTACAATGAGCAGTTCTTC	CARSLVDSQGSYNEQFF
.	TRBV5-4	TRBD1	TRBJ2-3	TGTGCCAGCAGCTTTTTAGGGGGCGACGATACGCAGTATTTT	CASSFLGGDDTQYF
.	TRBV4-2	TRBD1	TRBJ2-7	TGTGCCAGCAGCCAAGGCGCGGACAGGCCATCCTACGAGCAGTACTTC	CASSQGADRPSYEQYF